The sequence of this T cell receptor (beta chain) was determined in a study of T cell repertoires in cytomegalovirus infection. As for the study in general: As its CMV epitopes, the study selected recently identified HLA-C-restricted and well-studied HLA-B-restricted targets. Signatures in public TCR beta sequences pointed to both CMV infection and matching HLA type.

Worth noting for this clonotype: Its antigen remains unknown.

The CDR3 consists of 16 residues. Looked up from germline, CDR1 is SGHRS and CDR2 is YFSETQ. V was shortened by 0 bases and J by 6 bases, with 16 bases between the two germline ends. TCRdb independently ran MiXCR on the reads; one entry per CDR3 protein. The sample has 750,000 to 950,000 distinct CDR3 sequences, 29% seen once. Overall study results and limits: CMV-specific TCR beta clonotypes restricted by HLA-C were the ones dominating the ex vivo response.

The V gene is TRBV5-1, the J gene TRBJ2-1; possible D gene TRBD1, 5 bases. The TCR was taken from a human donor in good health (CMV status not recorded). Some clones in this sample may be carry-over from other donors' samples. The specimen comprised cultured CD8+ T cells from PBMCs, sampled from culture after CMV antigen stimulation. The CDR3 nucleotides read TGCGCCAGCAGCTTGGCTTTGTCAGGGCCGGTCAATGAGCAGTTCTTC. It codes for CASSLALSGPVNEQFF.